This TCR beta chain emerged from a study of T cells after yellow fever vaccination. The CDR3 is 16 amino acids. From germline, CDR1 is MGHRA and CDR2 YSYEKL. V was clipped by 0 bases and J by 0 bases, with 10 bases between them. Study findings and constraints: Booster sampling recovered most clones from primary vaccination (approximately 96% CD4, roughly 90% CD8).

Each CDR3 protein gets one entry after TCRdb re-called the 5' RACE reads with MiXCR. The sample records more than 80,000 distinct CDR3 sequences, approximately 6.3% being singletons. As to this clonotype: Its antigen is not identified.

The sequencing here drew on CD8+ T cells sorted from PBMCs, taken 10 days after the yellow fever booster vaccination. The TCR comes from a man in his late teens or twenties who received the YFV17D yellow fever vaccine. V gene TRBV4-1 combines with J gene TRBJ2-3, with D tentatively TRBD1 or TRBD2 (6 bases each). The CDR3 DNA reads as TGCGCCAGCAGCCAAGATGAGGGGGGAAGCACAGATACGCAGTATTTT. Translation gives CASSQDEGGSTDTQYF.